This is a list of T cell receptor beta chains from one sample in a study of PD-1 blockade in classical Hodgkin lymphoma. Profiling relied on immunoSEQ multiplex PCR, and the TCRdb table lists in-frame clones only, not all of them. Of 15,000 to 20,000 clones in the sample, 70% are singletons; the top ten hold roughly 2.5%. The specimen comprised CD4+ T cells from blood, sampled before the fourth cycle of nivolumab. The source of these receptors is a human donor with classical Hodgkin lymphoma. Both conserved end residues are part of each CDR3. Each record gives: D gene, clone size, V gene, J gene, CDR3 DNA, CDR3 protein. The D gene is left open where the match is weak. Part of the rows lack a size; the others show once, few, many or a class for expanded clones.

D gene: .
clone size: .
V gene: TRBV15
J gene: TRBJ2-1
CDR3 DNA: TGTGCCACCAGCAGAGTGAGAACAGGTTCAGGGTACAATGAGCAGTTCTTC
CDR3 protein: CATSRVRTGSGYNEQFF

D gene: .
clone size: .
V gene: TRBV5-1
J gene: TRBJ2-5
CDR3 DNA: TGCGCCAGCAGCTTGGCGGGAATAATCCGGGAGACCCAGTACTTC
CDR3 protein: CASSLAGIIRETQYF

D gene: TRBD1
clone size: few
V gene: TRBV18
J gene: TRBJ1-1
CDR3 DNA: TGTGCCAGCTCACTTAACAGGGGAGGGACTGAAGCTTTCTTT
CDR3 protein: CASSLNRGGTEAFF

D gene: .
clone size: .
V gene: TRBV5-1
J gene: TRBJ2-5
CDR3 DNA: TGCGCCAGCAGCCCGGGACGGGGCCAAGAGACCCAGTACTTC
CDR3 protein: CASSPGRGQETQYF

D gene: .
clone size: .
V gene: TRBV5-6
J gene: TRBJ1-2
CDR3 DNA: TGTGCCAGCAGCTTGGATCCGAGGGCGTTCCCTACCTTC
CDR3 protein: CASSLDPRAFPTF

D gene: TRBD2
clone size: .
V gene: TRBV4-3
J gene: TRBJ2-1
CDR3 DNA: TGCGCCAGCAGTAGGACTAGCGGGATTTCCAATGAGCAGTTCTTC
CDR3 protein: CASSRTSGISNEQFF

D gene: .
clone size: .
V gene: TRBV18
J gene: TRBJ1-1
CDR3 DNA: TGTGCCAGCTCACCTATGACGGGGACCTTGAACACTGAAGCTTTCTTT
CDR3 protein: CASSPMTGTLNTEAFF

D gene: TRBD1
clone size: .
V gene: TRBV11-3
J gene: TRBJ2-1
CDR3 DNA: TGTGCCAGCAGTTCAACCGGGACAGGGGAGTTCAATGAGCAGTTCTTC
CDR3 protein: CASSSTGTGEFNEQFF

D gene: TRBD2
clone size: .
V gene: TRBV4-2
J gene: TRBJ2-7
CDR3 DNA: TGTGCCAGCAGCCAAGGACTAGCGGGGTCTTCCTACGAGCAGTACTTC
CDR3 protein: CASSQGLAGSSYEQYF

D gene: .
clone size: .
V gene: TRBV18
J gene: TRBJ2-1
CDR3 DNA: TGTGCCAGCTCACCACCGCGGACTTCCTTCTCCTACAATGAGCAGTTCTTC
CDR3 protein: CASSPPRTSFSYNEQFF

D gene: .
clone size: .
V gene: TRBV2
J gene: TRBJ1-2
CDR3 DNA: TGTGCCAGCACTGAATTGGACCTTAACTATGGCTACACCTTC
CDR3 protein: CASTELDLNYGYTF

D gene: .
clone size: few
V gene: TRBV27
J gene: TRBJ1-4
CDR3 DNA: TGTGCCAGCAGTTTACAGGGTGGGGAAAAACTGTTTTTT
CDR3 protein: CASSLQGGEKLFF

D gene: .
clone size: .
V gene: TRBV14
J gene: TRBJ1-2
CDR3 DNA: TGTGCCAGCAGCCAAATCCCGATTAGCGGCTACACCTTC
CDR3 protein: CASSQIPISGYTF

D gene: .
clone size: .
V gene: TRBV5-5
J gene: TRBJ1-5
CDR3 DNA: TGTGCCAGCAGCTTGTATAGCAATCAGCCCCAGCATTTT
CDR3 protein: CASSLYSNQPQHF

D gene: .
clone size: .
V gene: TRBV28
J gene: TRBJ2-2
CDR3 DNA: TGTGCCAGCGGACCCATGAACACCGGGGAGCTGTTTTTT
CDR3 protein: CASGPMNTGELFF

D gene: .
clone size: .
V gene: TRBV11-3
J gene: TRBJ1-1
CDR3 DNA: TGTGCCAGCAGCCCCCGGGGGCGAAACACTGAAGCTTTCTTT
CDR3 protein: CASSPRGRNTEAFF

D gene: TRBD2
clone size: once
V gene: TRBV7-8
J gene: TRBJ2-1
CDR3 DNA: TGTGCCAGCAGCTTAGTGCCACTAGCGGGGGCCTACAATGAGCAGTTCTTC
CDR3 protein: CASSLVPLAGAYNEQFF

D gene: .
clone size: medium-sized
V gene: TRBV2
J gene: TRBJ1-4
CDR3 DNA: TGTGCCAGCAGCCTTAATGAAAAACTGTTTTTT
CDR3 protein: CASSLNEKLFF

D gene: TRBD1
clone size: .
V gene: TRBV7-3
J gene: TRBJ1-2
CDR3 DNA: TGTGCCAGCAGCTTGACGGGACAGGGGAATGGCTACACCTTC
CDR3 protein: CASSLTGQGNGYTF

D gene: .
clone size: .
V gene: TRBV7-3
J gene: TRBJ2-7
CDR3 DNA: TGTGCCAGCAGCTTAAATTCCCCAGGCGAGCAGTACTTC
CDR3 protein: CASSLNSPGEQYF

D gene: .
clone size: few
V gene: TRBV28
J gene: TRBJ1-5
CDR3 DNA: TGTGCCAGCAGTTTGGGGTGGGGGAGCAATCAGCCCCAGCATTTT
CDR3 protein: CASSLGWGSNQPQHF

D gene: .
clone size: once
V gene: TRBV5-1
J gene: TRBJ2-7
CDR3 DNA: TGCGCCAGCAGCTTATACAACTTTCCGACCTACGAGCAGTACTTC
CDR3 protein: CASSLYNFPTYEQYF

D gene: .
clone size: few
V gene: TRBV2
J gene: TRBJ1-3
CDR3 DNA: TGTGCCAGCAGTGAATTTTCAGCCGGAAACACCATATATTTT
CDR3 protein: CASSEFSAGNTIYF

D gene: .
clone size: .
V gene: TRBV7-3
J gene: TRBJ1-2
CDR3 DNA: TGTGCCAGCAGCTTAGGGGGTTCCTATGGCTACACCTTC
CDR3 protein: CASSLGGSYGYTF

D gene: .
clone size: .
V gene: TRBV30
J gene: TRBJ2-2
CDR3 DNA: TGTGCCTGGACCGACAGGCCCGGCGGGGAGCTGTTTTTT
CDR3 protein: CAWTDRPGGELFF

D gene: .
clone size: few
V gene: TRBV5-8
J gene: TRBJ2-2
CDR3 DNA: TGTGCCAGCAGCCCAGGGGATGGCGTCACCGGGGAGCTGTTTTTT
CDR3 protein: CASSPGDGVTGELFF

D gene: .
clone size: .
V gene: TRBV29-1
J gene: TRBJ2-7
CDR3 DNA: TGCAGCGTTGAAGTTTCTGGCGAGCAGTACTTC
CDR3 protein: CSVEVSGEQYF

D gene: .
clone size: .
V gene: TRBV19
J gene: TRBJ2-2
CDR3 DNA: TGTGCCAGTAGTATAATGGCGGCCGGGGAGCTGTTTTTT
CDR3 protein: CASSIMAAGELFF

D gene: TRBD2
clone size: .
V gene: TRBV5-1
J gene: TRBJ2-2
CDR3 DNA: TGCGCCAGCACGGACCGTGCGGGAGGAGGAACCGGGGAGCTGTTTTTT
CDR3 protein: CASTDRAGGGTGELFF

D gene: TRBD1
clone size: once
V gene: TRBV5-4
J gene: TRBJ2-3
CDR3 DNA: TGTGCCAGCAGCTTGGACAGGGGAACCACAGATACGCAGTATTTT
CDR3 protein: CASSLDRGTTDTQYF

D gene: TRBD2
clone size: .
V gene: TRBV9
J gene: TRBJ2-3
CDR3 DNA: TGTGCCAGCAGCGTAGGCGGGAGGGCCACAGATACGCAGTATTTT
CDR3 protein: CASSVGGRATDTQYF

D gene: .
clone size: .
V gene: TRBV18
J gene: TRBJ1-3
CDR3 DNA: TGTGCCAGCTCACCAAGCTCTGGAAACACCATATATTTT
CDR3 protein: CASSPSSGNTIYF

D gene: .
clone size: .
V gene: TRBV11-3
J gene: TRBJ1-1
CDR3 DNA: TGTGCCAGCAGCTTAGGGACGGGCCCGACCACTGAAGCTTTCTTT
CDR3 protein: CASSLGTGPTTEAFF

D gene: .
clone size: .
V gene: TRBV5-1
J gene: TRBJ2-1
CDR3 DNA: TGCGCCAGCAGCTCTAGCGCTACCGCCTACAATGAGCAGTTCTTC
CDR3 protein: CASSSSATAYNEQFF

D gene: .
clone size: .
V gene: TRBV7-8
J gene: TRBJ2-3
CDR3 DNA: TGTGCCAGCAGCGCCAAGTTGTACAGCTCTAGCACAGATACGCAGTATTTT
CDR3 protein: CASSAKLYSSSTDTQYF

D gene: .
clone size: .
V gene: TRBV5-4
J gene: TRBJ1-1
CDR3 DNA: TGTGCCAGCAGCCTCCAGAACACTGAAGCTTTCTTT
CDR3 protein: CASSLQNTEAFF

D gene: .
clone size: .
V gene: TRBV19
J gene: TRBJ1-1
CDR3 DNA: TGTGCCAGTAGTTATGGGGGAGGTGGTGAAGCTTTCTTT
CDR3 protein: CASSYGGGGEAFF

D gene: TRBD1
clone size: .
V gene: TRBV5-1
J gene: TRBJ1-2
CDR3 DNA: TGCGCCAGCAGCTTTACAGGGGGCGAGGCCTATGGCTACACCTTC
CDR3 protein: CASSFTGGEAYGYTF

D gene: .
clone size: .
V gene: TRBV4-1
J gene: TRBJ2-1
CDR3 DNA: TGCGCCAGCAGCCAAGACAGCCTAAGCCAAGTCGGCAATGAGCAGTTCTTC
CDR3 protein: CASSQDSLSQVGNEQFF

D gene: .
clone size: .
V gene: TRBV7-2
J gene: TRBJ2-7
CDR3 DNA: TGTGCCAGCAGCTTAGTAGCGACCTCTTTCTACGAGCAGTACTTC
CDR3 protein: CASSLVATSFYEQYF

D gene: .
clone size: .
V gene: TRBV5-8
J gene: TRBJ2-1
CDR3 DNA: TGTGCCAGCAGCTTTTATTTTAGGACAGCTTACAATGAGCAGTTCTTC
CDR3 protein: CASSFYFRTAYNEQFF